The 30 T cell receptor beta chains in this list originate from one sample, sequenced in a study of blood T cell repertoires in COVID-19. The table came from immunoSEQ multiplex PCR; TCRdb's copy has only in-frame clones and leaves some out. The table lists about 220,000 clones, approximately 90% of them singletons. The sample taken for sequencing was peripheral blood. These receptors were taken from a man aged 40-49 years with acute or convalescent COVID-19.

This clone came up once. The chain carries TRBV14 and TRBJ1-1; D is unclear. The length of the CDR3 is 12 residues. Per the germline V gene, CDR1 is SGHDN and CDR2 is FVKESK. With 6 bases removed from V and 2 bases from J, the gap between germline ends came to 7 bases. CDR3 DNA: TGTGCCAGCAGACGACTCAACACTGAAGCTTTCTTT. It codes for CASRRLNTEAFF.

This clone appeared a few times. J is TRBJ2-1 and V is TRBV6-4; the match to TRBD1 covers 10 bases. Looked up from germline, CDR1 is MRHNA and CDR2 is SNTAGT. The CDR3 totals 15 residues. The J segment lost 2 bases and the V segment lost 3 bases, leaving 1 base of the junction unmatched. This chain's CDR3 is CASSEGTGAYNEQFF. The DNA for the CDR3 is TGTGCCAGCAGTGAGGGGACAGGGGCCTACAATGAGCAGTTCTTC.

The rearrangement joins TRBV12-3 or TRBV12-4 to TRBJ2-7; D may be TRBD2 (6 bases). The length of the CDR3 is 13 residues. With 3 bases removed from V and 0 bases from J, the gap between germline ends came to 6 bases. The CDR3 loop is CASSFGSSYEQYF. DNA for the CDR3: TGTGCCAGCAGTTTCGGGAGCTCCTACGAGCAGTACTTC.

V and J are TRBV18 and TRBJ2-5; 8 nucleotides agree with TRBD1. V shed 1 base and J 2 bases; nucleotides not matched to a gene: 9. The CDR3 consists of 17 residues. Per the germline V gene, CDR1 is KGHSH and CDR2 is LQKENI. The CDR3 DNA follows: TGTGCCAGCTCACCACGAACAGGGGGTTCTCTGCAAGAGACCCAGTACTTC. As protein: CASSPRTGGSLQETQYF.

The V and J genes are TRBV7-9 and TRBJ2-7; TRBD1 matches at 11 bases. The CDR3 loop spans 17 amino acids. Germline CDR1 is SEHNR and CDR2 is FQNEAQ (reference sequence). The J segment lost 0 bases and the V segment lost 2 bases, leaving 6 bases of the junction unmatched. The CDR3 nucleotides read TGTGCCAGCAGCTTACCTAAGGGACAGGGGGTCTCCTACGAGCAGTACTTC. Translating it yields CASSLPKGQGVSYEQYF.

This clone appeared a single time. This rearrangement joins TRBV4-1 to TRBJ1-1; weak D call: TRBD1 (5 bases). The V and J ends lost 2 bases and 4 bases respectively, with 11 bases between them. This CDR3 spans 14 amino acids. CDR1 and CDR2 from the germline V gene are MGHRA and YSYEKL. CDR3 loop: CASSQLRGATEAFF. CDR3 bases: TGCGCCAGCAGCCAACTTAGGGGTGCCACTGAAGCTTTCTTT.

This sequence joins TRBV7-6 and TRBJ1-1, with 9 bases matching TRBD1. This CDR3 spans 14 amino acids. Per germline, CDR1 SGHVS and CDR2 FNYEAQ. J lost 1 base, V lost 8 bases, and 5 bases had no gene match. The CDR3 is CASVQGATNTEAFF. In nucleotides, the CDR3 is TGTGCCAGCGTACAGGGGGCGACGAACACTGAAGCTTTCTTT. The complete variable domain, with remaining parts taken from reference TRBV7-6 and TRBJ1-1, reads GAGVSQSPRYKVTKRGQDVALRCDPISGHVSLYWYRQALGQGPEFLTYFNYEAQQDKSGLPNDRFSAERPEGSISTLTIQRTEQRDSAMYRCASVQGATNTEAFFGQGTRLTVV.

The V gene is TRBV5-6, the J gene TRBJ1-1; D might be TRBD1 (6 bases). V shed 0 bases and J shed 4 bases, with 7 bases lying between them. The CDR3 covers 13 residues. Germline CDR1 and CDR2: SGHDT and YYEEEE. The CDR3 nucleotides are TGTGCCAGCAGCTTGGGAGGGGGCACTGAAGCTTTCTTT. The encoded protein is CASSLGGGTEAFF.

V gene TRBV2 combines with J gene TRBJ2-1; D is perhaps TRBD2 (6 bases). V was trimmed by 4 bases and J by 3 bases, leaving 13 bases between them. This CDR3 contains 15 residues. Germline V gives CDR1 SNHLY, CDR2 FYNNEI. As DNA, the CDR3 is TGTGCCAGCAGTGGGTCGGGAGACTTCTACAATGAGCAGTTCTTC. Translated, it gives CASSGSGDFYNEQFF.

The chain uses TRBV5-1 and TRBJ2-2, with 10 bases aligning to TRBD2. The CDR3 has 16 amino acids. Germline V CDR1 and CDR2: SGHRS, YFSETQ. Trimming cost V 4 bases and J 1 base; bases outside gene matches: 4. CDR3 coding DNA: TGCGCCAGCAGCAAGGGGACTAGCGAGAACACCGGGGAGCTGTTTTTT. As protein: CASSKGTSENTGELFF.

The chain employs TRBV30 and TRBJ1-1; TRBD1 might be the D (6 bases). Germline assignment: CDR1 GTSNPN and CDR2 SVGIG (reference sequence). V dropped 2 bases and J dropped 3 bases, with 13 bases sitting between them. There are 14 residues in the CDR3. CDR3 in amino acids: CAWSFTGIDTEAFF. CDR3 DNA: TGTGCCTGGAGTTTTACAGGGATAGACACTGAAGCTTTCTTT.

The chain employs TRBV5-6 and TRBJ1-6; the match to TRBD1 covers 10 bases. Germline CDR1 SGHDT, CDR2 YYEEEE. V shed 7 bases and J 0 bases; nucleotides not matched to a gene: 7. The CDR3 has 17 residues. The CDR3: CASGGQGTSSYNSPLHF. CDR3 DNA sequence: TGTGCCAGCGGGGGACAGGGGACATCCTCCTATAATTCACCCCTCCACTTT.

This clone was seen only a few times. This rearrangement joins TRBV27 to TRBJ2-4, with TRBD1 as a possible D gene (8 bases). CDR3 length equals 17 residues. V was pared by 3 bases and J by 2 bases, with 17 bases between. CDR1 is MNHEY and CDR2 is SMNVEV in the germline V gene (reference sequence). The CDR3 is CASSFLQGGVTKNIQYF. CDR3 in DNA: TGTGCCAGCAGTTTTCTACAGGGGGGGGTAACCAAAAACATTCAGTACTTC.

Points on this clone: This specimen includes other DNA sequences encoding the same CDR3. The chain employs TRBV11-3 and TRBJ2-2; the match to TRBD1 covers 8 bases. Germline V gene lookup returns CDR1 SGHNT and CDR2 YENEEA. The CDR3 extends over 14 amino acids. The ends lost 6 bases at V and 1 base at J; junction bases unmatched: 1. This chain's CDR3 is CASRGTGNTGELFF. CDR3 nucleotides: TGTGCCAGCAGGGGGACAGGGAACACCGGGGAGCTGTTTTTT.

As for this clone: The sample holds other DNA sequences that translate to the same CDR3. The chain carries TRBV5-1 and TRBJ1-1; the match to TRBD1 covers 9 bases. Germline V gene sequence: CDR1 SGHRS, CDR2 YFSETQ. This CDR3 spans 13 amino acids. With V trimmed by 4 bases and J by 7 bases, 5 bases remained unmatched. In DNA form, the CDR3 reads TGCGCCAGCAGCCTGGGACAGGGCAATGAAGCTTTCTTT. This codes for CASSLGQGNEAFF.

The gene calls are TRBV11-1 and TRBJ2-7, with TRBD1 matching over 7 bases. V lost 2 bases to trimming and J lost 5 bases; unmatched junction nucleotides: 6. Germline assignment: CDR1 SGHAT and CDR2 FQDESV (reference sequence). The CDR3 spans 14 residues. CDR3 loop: CASSLMDRYNEQYF. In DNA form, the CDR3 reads TGTGCCAGCAGCTTAATGGACAGGTACAACGAGCAGTACTTC.

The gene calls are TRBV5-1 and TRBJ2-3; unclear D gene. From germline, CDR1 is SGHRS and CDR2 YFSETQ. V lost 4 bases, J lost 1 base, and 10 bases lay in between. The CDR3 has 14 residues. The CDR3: CASSPTYGTDTQYF. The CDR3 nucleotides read TGCGCCAGCAGCCCCACCTACGGCACAGATACGCAGTATTTT.

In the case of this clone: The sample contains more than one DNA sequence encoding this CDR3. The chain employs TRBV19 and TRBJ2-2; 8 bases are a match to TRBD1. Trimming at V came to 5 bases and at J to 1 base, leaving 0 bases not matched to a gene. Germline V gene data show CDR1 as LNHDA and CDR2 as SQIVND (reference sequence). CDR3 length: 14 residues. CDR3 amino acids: CASSGQGNTGELFF. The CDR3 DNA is TGTGCCAGTAGTGGACAGGGGAACACCGGGGAGCTGTTTTTT.

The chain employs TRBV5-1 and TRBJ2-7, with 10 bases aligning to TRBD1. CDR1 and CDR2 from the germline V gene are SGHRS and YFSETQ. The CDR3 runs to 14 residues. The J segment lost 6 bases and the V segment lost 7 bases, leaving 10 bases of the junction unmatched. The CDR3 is CASAPAGQGSEQYF. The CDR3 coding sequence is TGCGCCAGCGCACCTGCGGGACAGGGGTCCGAGCAGTACTTC.

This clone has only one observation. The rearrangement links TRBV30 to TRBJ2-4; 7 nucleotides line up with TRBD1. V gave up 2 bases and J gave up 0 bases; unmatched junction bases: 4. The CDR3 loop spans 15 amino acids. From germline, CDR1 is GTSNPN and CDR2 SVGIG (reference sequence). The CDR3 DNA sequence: TGTGCCTGGAGTTTACAGGGGATAGCCAAAAACATTCAGTACTTC. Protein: CAWSLQGIAKNIQYF. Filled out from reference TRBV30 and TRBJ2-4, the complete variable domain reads SQTIHQWPATLVQPVGSPLSLECTVEGTSNPNLYWYRQAAGRGLQLLFYSVGIGQISSEVPQNLSASRPQDRQFILSSKKLLLSDSGFYLCAWSLQGIAKNIQYFGAGTRLSVL.

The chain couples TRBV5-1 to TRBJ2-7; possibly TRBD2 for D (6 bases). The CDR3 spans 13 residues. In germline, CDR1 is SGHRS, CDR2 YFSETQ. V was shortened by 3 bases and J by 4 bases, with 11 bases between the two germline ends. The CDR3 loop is CASSSGGGYEQYF. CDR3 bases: TGCGCCAGCAGCTCCGGGGGAGGATACGAGCAGTACTTC. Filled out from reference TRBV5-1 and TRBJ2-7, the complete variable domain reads KAGVTQTPRYLIKTRGQQVTLSCSPISGHRSVSWYQQTPGQGLQFLFEYFSETQRNKGNFPGRFSGRQFSNSRSEMNVSTLELGDSALYLCASSSGGGYEQYFGPGTRLTVT.

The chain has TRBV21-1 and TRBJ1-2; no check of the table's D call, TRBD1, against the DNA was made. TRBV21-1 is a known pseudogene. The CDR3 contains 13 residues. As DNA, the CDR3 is TGTGCCAGCAGCGCACAGGGCCTATATGGCTACACCTTC. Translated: CASSAQGLYGYTF.

The CDR3 is CASSRTGDSYEQYF. CDR3 DNA: TGTGCCAGCAGTCGGACGGGGGATTCCTACGAGCAGTACTTC. The J gene is TRBJ2-7, the V gene TRBV6-6, with D perhaps matching TRBD2 (6 bases). Trimming cost V 5 bases and J 1 base, with 12 bases left between them. Per germline, CDR1 MNHNY and CDR2 SVGAGI (reference sequence). This CDR3 has 14 amino acids.

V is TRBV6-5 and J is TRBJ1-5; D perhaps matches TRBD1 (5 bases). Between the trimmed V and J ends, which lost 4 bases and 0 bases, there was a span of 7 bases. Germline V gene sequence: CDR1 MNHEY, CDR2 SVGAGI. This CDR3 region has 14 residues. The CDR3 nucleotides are TGTGCCAGCAGTTTGGGGGGTAGCAATCAGCCCCAGCATTTT. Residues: CASSLGGSNQPQHF.

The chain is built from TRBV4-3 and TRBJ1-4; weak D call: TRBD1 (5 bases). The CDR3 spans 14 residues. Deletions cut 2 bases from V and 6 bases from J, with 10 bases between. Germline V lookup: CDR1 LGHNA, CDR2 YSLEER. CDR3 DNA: TGCGCCAGCAGCCAACAGGGCCCGGATGAAAAACTGTTTTTT. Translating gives CASSQQGPDEKLFF.

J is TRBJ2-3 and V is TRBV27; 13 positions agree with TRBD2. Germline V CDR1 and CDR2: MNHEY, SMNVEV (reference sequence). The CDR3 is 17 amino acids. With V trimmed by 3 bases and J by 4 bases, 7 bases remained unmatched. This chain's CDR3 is CASSFWTSGGLADTQYF. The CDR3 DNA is TGTGCCAGCAGTTTTTGGACTAGCGGGGGCCTGGCAGATACGCAGTATTTT.

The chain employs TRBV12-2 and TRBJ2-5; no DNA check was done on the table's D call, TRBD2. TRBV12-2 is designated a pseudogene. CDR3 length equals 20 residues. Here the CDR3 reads CASRLAPNPLAGDGGETQYF. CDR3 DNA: TGTGCAAGTCGCTTAGCCCCCAACCCGCTAGCGGGAGATGGTGGAGAGACCCAGTACTTC.

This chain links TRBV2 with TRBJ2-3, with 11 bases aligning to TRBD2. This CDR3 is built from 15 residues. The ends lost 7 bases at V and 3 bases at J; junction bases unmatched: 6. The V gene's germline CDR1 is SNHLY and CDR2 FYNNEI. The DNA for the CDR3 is TGTGCCAGCAAGATAGCGGGGGGGCGGACAGATACGCAGTATTTT. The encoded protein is CASKIAGGRTDTQYF.

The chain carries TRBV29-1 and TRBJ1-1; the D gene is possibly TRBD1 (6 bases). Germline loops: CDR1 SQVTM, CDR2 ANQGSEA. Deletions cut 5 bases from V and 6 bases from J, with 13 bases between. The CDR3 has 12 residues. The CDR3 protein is CSVPTGAPEAFF. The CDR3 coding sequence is TGCAGCGTTCCGACAGGCGCCCCTGAAGCTTTCTTT.

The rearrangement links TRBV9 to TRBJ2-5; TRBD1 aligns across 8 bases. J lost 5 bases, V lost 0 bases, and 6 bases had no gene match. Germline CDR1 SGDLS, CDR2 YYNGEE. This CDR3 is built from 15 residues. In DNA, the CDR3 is TGTGCCAGCAGCGTAGAGACAGGGGCATGGGAGACCCAGTACTTC. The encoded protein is CASSVETGAWETQYF.